This T cell receptor beta chain was profiled in a study of T cell changes during pregnancy in multiple sclerosis. TCRdb's table, derived via immunoSEQ multiplex PCR, lists solely in-frame clones and lacks some. The repertoire holds roughly 86,000 clones, with approximately 92% as singletons. This clone was observed once. The source is a female donor with multiple sclerosis, enrolled in a pregnancy study. The sequences come from peripheral blood, collected in the first trimester of pregnancy.

The CDR3: CASSLAGVSNQPQHF. In DNA form, the CDR3 reads TGTGCCAGCAGCTTAGCGGGAGTTAGCAATCAGCCCCAGCATTTT. The chain combines TRBV7-8 with TRBJ1-5; D unresolved. The CDR3 consists of 15 residues. The germline V and J ends were trimmed by 0 bases and 0 bases, with 6 bases remaining between them. The V gene's germline CDR1 is SGHVS and CDR2 FQNEAQ.